Below, 19 T cell receptor beta chains from the same sample are listed, as sequenced in a study of cytomegalovirus exposure and HLA in healthy donors. The primer mix had 60 Vbeta and 13 Jbeta primers. Assay used: immunoSEQ multiplex PCR; TCRdb lists only in-frame clones, some missing. The sample shows 50,000 to 55,000 clones, around 72% of them seen only once. Sample: PBMCs. The receptor source for this set is a woman aged 45-65 years in good health and CMV-seropositive.

The chain carries TRBV15 and TRBJ2-2; tentative D call: TRBD2 (6 bases). Germline CDR1 reads LNHNV; CDR2 reads YYDKDF (reference sequence). The CDR3 runs to 19 residues. With 3 bases removed from V and 4 bases from J, the gap between germline ends came to 24 bases. In DNA, the CDR3 is TGTGCCACCAGCAGGGCCGGAAAAGCCGGTTTAGCGGCCACCGGGGAGCTGTTTTTT. Its protein is CATSRAGKAGLAATGELFF.

As to this clone: Other DNA sequences in the sample encode the same CDR3. This chain connects TRBV9 to TRBJ2-1, with TRBD2 identical over 7 bases. From germline, CDR1 is SGDLS and CDR2 YYNGEE. The CDR3 runs to 15 residues. The J segment lost 1 base and the V segment lost 0 bases, leaving 1 base of the junction unmatched. The CDR3 here is CASSVAGGSYNEQFF. The CDR3 DNA sequence: TGTGCCAGCAGCGTAGCGGGGGGTTCCTACAATGAGCAGTTCTTC. The full variable domain, in which reference TRBV9 and TRBJ2-1 provide the parts outside the CDR3, is DSGVTQTPKHLITATGQRVTLRCSPRSGDLSVYWYQQSLDQGLQFLIQYYNGEERAKGNILERFSAQQFPDLHSELNLSSLELGDSALYFCASSVAGGSYNEQFFGPGTRLTVL.

This clone appeared a single time. V is TRBV18 and J is TRBJ2-1, with D maybe TRBD2 (6 bases). The CDR3 is 15 amino acids. The germline V gene has CDR1 KGHSH and CDR2 LQKENI. V lost 1 base, J lost 8 bases, and 15 bases lay in between. This CDR3 is CASSPRWEAPDEQFF. For the CDR3, the DNA is TGTGCCAGCTCACCACGGTGGGAGGCCCCTGATGAGCAGTTCTTC. Variable domain in full (rest from reference TRBV18 and TRBJ2-1): NAGVMQNPRHLVRRRGQEARLRCSPMKGHSHVYWYRQLPEEGLKFMVYLQKENIIDESGMPKERFSAEFPKEGPSILRIQQVVRGDSAAYFCASSPRWEAPDEQFFGPGTRLTVL.

The chain combines TRBV27 with TRBJ2-1; perhaps TRBD2 as D (5 bases). The CDR3 length is 18 residues. Trimming cost V 7 bases and J 0 bases, with 22 bases left between them. Germline V gives CDR1 MNHEY, CDR2 SMNVEV (reference sequence). CDR3 in amino acids: CASIPEAPLLASYNEQFF. In DNA form, the CDR3 reads TGTGCCAGCATACCGGAGGCCCCTTTACTTGCCTCCTACAATGAGCAGTTCTTC.

The V and J genes are TRBV2 and TRBJ1-2, with D possibly being TRBD1 (5 bases). The CDR3 covers 12 residues. Germline values: CDR1 SNHLY, CDR2 FYNNEI. V was clipped by 3 bases and J by 8 bases, with 10 bases between them. This chain's CDR3 is CASSEYRWGYTF. The DNA of the CDR3 is TGTGCCAGCAGTGAGTACAGGTGGGGCTACACCTTC.

The chain employs TRBV7-2 and TRBJ2-1; D is perhaps TRBD2 (6 bases). V was clipped by 0 bases and J by 5 bases, with 8 bases between them. CDR1 and CDR2 (germline): SGHTA, FQGNSA. The CDR3 is 14 amino acids. The CDR3 DNA follows: TGTGCCAGCAGCTTAGCAGCGGGTAACAATGAGCAGTTCTTC. Amino acids: CASSLAAGNNEQFF. The whole variable domain, remainder taken from reference TRBV7-2 and TRBJ2-1, is GAGVSQSPSNKVTEKGKDVELRCDPISGHTALYWYRQSLGQGLEFLIYFQGNSAPDKSGLPSDRFSAERTGGSVSTLTIQRTQQEDSAVYLCASSLAAGNNEQFFGPGTRLTVL.

The V and J genes are TRBV18 and TRBJ1-1; 9 positions agree with TRBD1. Germline V CDR1 and CDR2: KGHSH, LQKENI. The V gene end was trimmed by 8 bases and the J gene end by 10 bases; junction bases not matched to a gene: 20. This CDR3 comprises 16 residues. DNA of the CDR3: TGTGCCAGCAGCGAAGCGGACAGGGGCCTCGTTGGGGGAGCTTTCTTT. Protein sequence: CASSEADRGLVGGAFF.

The chain uses TRBV9 and TRBJ2-5; 8 nucleotides align to TRBD2. The CDR3 runs to 15 residues. Germline V CDR1 and CDR2: SGDLS, YYNGEE. Unmatched junction bases numbered 8, after V lost 4 bases and J lost 3 bases. The CDR3 sequence is CASSQGLVREETQYF. The CDR3 DNA reads as TGTGCCAGCAGCCAGGGACTAGTACGGGAAGAGACCCAGTACTTC.

This chain connects TRBV9 to TRBJ2-2; D may be TRBD2 (6 bases). V dropped 0 bases and J dropped 7 bases, with 10 bases sitting between them. Germline V CDR1 and CDR2: SGDLS, YYNGEE. The length of the CDR3 is 14 residues. This CDR3 is CASSVVGGSGELFF. As DNA, the CDR3 is TGTGCCAGCAGCGTAGTTGGGGGGAGCGGGGAGCTGTTTTTT.

V and J are TRBV6-5 and TRBJ1-2; TRBD1 matches 7 bases. The CDR3 spans 13 residues. The germline V gene encodes CDR1 MNHEY and CDR2 SVGAGI. Losses at the gene ends were 6 bases for V and 4 bases for J; bases not matched to a gene: 5. CDR3 residues: CASSPGQVYGYTF. The CDR3 DNA reads TGTGCCAGCAGCCCCGGACAGGTCTATGGCTACACCTTC.

The V call is TRBV5-1, the J call TRBJ2-7; 7 nucleotides agree with TRBD1. The J segment lost 2 bases and the V segment lost 4 bases, leaving 18 bases of the junction unmatched. This CDR3 is 18 amino acids long. CDR1 is SGHRS, CDR2 YFSETQ, per germline. The CDR3 DNA reads as TGCGCCAGCAGCGTTTTCCGGGACAGTCTCTCTGGTACCTACGAGCAGTACTTC. Its translation is CASSVFRDSLSGTYEQYF.

This chain links TRBV19 with TRBJ2-7, with D tentatively TRBD2 (6 bases). The CDR3 sequence is 14 residues long. V lost 6 bases, J lost 1 base, and 13 bases lay in between. From germline, CDR1 is LNHDA and CDR2 SQIVND (reference sequence). CDR3 in DNA: TGTGCCAGTAGCCCGGGACTGGGGTCCTACGAGCAGTACTTC. Translated, it gives CASSPGLGSYEQYF.

The chain employs TRBV11-3 and TRBJ1-1; D remains ambiguous. Germline V gives CDR1 SGHNT, CDR2 YENEEA. The CDR3 is 13 amino acids. With 3 bases removed from V and 0 bases from J, the gap between germline ends came to 5 bases. CDR3 in amino acids: CASSFQVNTEAFF. The CDR3, as DNA: TGTGCCAGCAGCTTTCAGGTGAACACTGAAGCTTTCTTT.

The V call is TRBV6-5, the J call TRBJ1-1; D is perhaps TRBD1 (5 bases). CDR3 size: 14 residues. The V end was cut by 0 bases, the J end by 10 bases, with 15 bases between. Germline loops: CDR1 MNHEY, CDR2 SVGAGI. The CDR3 coding sequence is TGTGCCAGCAGTTACTCGAACGGGGGTAGAGGAGCTTTCTTT. Its protein is CASSYSNGGRGAFF.

This sequence joins TRBV14 and TRBJ2-3, with a tentative D call TRBD1 (6 bases). Germline V gene lookup returns CDR1 SGHDN and CDR2 FVKESK. V was pared by 4 bases and J by 2 bases, with 16 bases between. The CDR3 covers 16 residues. CDR3 sequence: CASSRGPRGNTDTQYF. CDR3 DNA: TGTGCCAGCAGCCGCGGGCCGAGGGGGAACACAGATACGCAGTATTTT.

The V and J genes are TRBV5-1 and TRBJ1-3; possibly TRBD1 for D (5 bases). This CDR3 has 15 residues. V lost 2 bases, J lost 0 bases, and 9 bases lay in between. The germline gives CDR1 SGHRS, CDR2 YFSETQ. The CDR3 DNA follows: TGCGCCAGCAGCTTTGGGGGGAGCTCTGGAAACACCATATATTTT. This sequence encodes CASSFGGSSGNTIYF. Looking up the rest from reference TRBV5-1 and TRBJ1-3 gives the full variable domain: KAGVTQTPRYLIKTRGQQVTLSCSPISGHRSVSWYQQTPGQGLQFLFEYFSETQRNKGNFPGRFSGRQFSNSRSEMNVSTLELGDSALYLCASSFGGSSGNTIYFGEGSWLTVV.

This clone was observed a few times. The CDR3 DNA reads as TGTGCCAGCAGGGGTCAGGATCAGCCCCAGCATTTT. This sequence encodes CASRGQDQPQHF. V usage is TRBV2 and J usage is TRBJ1-5; no clear D gene. Germline CDR1 is SNHLY and CDR2 is FYNNEI. The CDR3 has 12 residues. V dropped 6 bases and J dropped 5 bases, with 8 bases sitting between them.

J is TRBJ2-5 and V is TRBV7-9, with D possibly matching TRBD2 (6 bases). Matching the DNA end better, TRBJ2-7 makes the J call doubtful. The CDR3 loop spans 15 amino acids. The V gene's germline CDR1 is SEHNR and CDR2 FQNEAQ (reference sequence). CDR3 sequence: CASSLASGIVYEQYF. Here the CDR3 DNA reads TGTGCCAGCAGCTTAGCTAGCGGAATAGTCTACGAGCAGTACTTC.

This clone was seen more than once but under ten times. The rearrangement joins TRBV7-2 to TRBJ1-1; D is uncertain. V gave up 2 bases and J gave up 1 base, with 5 bases separating them. Germline loops: CDR1 SGHTA, CDR2 FQGNSA. CDR3 length: 13 amino acids. Here the CDR3 DNA reads TGTGCCAGCAGCTTAAACTGGAACACTGAAGCTTTCTTT. This codes for CASSLNWNTEAFF.